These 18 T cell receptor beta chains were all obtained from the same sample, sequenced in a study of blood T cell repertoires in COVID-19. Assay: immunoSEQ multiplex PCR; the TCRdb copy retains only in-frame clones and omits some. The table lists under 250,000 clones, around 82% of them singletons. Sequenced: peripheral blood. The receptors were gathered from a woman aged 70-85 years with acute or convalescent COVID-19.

CDR3 DNA: TGTGCCAGCAGTGCCATCGACGGGGGGGGCCCAGAGACCCAGTACTTC. As protein: CASSAIDGGGPETQYF. The gene calls are TRBV27 and TRBJ2-5; the match to TRBD2 covers 8 bases. The CDR3 runs to 16 residues. Germline assignment: CDR1 MNHEY and CDR2 SMNVEV (reference sequence). Trimming removed 5 bases from V and 4 bases from J; junction bases left unmatched: 12.

The CDR3 here is CASSLAAGEKYNEQFF. The CDR3 region has the DNA TGCGCCAGCAGCTTGGCCGCGGGGGAAAAATACAATGAGCAGTTCTTC. V and J are TRBV5-1 and TRBJ2-1; TRBD2 matches at 7 bases. In germline, CDR1 is SGHRS, CDR2 YFSETQ. The CDR3 extends over 16 amino acids. V was clipped by 0 bases and J by 4 bases; unmatched bases: 7. Full variable domain (missing parts from reference TRBV5-1 and TRBJ2-1): KAGVTQTPRYLIKTRGQQVTLSCSPISGHRSVSWYQQTPGQGLQFLFEYFSETQRNKGNFPGRFSGRQFSNSRSEMNVSTLELGDSALYLCASSLAAGEKYNEQFFGPGTRLTVL.

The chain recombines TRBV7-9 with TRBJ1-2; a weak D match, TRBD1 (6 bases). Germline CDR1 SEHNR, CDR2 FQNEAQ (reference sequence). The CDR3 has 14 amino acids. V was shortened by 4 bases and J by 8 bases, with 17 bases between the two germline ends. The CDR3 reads CASSSTGTRGGYTF. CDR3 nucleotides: TGTGCCAGCAGCTCTACCGGGACACGGGGCGGCTACACCTTC.

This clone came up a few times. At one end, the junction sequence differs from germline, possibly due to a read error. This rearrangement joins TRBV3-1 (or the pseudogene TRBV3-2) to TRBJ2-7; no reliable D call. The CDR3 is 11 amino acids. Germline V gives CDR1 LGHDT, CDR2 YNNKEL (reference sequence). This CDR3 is CASSQSSEQYF. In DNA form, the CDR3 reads TGTGCCAGCAGCCAATCCTCCGAGCAGTACTTC.

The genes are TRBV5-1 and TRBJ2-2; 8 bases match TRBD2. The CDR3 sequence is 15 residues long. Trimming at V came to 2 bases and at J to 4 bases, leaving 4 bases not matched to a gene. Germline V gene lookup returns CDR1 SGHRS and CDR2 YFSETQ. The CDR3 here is CASSFLGLATGELFF. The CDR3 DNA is TGCGCCAGCAGCTTCCTCGGACTAGCCACCGGGGAGCTGTTTTTT.

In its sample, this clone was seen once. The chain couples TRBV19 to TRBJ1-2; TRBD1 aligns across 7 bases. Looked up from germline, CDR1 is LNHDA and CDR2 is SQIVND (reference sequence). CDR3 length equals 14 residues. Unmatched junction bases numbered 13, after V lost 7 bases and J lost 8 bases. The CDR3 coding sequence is TGTGCCAGTACCCGGGGACAGCCATCCGTGGGCTACACCTTC. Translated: CASTRGQPSVGYTF.

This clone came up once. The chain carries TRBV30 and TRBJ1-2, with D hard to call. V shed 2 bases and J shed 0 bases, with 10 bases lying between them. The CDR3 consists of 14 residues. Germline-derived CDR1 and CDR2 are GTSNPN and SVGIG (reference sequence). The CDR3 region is CAWSRSVANYGYTF. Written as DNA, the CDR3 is TGTGCCTGGAGTCGGAGCGTTGCTAACTATGGCTACACCTTC. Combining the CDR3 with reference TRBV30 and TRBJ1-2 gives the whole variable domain SQTIHQWPATLVQPVGSPLSLECTVEGTSNPNLYWYRQAAGRGLQLLFYSVGIGQISSEVPQNLSASRPQDRQFILSSKKLLLSDSGFYLCAWSRSVANYGYTFGSGTRLTVV.

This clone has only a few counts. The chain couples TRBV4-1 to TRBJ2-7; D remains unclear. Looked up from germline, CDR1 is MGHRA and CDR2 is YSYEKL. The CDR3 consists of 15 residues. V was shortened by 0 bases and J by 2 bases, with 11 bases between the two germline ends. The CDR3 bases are TGCGCCAGCAGCCAAGATTCCCTAGATGCCTACGAGCAGTACTTC. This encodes CASSQDSLDAYEQYF.

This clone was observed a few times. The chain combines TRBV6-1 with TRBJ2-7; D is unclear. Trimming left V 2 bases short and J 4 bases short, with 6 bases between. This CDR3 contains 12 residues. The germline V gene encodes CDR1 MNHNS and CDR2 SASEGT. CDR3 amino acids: CASSEYGYEQYF. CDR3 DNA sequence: TGTGCCAGCAGTGAATACGGTTACGAGCAGTACTTC.

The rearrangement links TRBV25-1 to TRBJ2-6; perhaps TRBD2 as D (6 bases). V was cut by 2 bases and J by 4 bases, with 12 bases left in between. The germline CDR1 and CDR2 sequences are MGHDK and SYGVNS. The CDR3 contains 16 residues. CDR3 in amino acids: CASSEGRGRGANVLTF. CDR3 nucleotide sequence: TGTGCCAGCAGTGAAGGGCGGGGAAGGGGGGCCAACGTCCTGACTTTC.

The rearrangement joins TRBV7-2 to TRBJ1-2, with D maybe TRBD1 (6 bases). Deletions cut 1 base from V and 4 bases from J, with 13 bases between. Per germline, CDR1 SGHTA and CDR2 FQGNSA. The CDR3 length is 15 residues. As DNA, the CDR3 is TGTGCCAGCAGCTTAGACTCAGGGGCGCGCTATGGCTACACCTTC. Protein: CASSLDSGARYGYTF. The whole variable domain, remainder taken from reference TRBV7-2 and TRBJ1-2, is GAGVSQSPSNKVTEKGKDVELRCDPISGHTALYWYRQSLGQGLEFLIYFQGNSAPDKSGLPSDRFSAERTGGSVSTLTIQRTQQEDSAVYLCASSLDSGARYGYTFGSGTRLTVV.

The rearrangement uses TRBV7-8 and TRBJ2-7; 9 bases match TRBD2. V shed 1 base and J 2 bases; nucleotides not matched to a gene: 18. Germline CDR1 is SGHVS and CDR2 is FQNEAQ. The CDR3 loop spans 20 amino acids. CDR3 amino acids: CASSLVYLSRIAGVAYEQYF. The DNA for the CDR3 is TGTGCCAGCAGCTTAGTGTATCTGAGCCGAATAGCGGGAGTAGCCTACGAGCAGTACTTC.

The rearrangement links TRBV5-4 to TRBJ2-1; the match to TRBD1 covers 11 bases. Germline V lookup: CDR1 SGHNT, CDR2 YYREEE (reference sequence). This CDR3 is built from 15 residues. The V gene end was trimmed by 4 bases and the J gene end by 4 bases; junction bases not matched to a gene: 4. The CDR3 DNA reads TGTGCCAGCAGCAAAGGGACAGGGGGTTACAATGAGCAGTTCTTC. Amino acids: CASSKGTGGYNEQFF.

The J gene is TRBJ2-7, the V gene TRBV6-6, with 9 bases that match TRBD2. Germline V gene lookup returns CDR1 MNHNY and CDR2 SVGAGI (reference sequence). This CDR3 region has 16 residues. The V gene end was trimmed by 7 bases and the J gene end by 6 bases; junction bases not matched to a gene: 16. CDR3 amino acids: CASKPTSGAGGLEQYF. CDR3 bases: TGTGCCAGCAAGCCGACGTCAGGGGCGGGAGGGCTCGAGCAGTACTTC.

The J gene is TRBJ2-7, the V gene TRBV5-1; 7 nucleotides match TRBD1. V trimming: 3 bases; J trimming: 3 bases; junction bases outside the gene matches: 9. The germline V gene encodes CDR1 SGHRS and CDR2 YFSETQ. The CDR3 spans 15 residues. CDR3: CASSSQGTEIYEQYF. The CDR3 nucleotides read TGCGCCAGCAGCTCCCAAGGGACAGAGATCTACGAGCAGTACTTC.

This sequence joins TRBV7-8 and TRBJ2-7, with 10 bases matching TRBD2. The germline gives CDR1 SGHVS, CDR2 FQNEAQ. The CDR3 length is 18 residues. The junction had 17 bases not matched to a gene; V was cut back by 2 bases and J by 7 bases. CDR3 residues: CASSLQRGPLAGNGEQYF. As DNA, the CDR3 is TGTGCCAGCAGCTTACAAAGGGGGCCACTAGCGGGGAATGGTGAGCAGTACTTC.

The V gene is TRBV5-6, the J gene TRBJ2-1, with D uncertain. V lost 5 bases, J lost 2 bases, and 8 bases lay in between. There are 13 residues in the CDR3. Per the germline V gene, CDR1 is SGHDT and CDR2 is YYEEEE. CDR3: CASRLTPYNEQFF. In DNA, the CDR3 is TGTGCCAGCAGACTTACCCCCTACAATGAGCAGTTCTTC.

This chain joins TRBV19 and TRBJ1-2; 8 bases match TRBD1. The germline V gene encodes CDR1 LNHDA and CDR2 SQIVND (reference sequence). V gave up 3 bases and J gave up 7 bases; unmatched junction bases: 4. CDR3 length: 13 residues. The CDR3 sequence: CASSIQTGAGYTF. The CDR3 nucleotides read TGTGCCAGTAGTATCCAGACAGGGGCTGGCTACACCTTC.